The clone carrying this T cell receptor (beta chain) appeared a few times. Original data processing: Estimated nucleated cell counts came from reference gene primer amplification. Generated by immunoSEQ multiplex PCR, the TCRdb table keeps only in-frame clones and is missing some. The DNA gave D and trimming, while V, J and clone size come from that table. The sample gives about 60,000 clones, about 76% of which show up once; 25% to 40% is in the top ten. This entry belongs to a study of blood T cell repertoires in COVID-19. Study-level information: Sites across the United States, Italy and Spain contributed samples from acute and convalescent COVID-19. The analysed material was cDNA or gDNA that came from T cells, B-cell-depleted T cells, or PBMCs.

Trimming left V 3 bases short and J 0 bases short, with 8 bases between. The CDR3 extends over 13 amino acids. Germline lookup yields CDR1 SQVTM and CDR2 ANQGSEA. The source of this sequence is a human donor in a cohort sampled during active COVID-19. The rearrangement joins TRBV29-1 to TRBJ1-1; D possibly corresponds to TRBD1 (6 bases). Sequences were obtained from peripheral blood. CDR3 loop: CSVDTGLNTEAFF. The CDR3 DNA reads as TGCAGCGTTGATACAGGGCTGAACACTGAAGCTTTCTTT.